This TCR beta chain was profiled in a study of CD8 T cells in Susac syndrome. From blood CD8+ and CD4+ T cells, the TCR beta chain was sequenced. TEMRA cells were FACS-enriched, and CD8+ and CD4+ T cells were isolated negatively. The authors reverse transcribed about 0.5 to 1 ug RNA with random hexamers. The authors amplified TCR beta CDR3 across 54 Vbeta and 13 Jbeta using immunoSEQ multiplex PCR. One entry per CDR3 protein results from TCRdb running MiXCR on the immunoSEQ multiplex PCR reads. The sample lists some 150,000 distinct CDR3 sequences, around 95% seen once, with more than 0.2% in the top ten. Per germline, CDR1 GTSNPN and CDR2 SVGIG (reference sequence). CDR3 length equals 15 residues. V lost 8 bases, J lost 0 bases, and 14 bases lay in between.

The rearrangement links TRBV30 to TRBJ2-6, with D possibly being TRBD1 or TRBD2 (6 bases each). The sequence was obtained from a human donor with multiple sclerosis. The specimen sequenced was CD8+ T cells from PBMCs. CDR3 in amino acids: CAGTGRSSGANVLTF. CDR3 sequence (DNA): TGTGCCGGAACAGGGAGGAGCTCTGGGGCCAACGTCCTGACTTTC.